The clone carrying this TCR beta chain is a singleton in its sample. Its ends do not fully match the called genes, so a read error is possible. The record originates from a study of molecular identifiers for immune sequencing clone quantification. TCRdb passed the PCR reads through MiXCR, listing each CDR3 protein once. The top ten hold just over 0.75% of the sample, which has under 600,000 distinct CDR3 sequences, about a quarter seen once. The CDR3 totals 14 residues. CDR1 and CDR2 (germline): SEHNR, FQNEAQ (reference sequence). V and J are TRBV7-9 and TRBJ1-1; 9 bases agree with TRBD1. The sample comprised naive CD8+ T cells from blood, with Jurkat cell RNA spiked in. The subset: FACS-sorted CD8+CD4-CCR7+CD45RA+ naive T cells. This sequence was found in a human donor in good health. Some libraries in this study had Jurkat cell RNA spiked in. CDR3 loop: CASSKGTGFTEAYF. As DNA, the CDR3 is TGTGCCAGCAGCAAAGGGACAGGGTTCACTGAAGCTTACTTT.